Each of the 10 T cell receptor beta chains below was sequenced from the same sample in a study of blood T cell repertoires in COVID-19. Profiled with immunoSEQ multiplex PCR; TCRdb holds only in-frame clones, not every one. This repertoire shows 100,000 to 150,000 clones, 83% found once; its top ten account for approximately 6.3%. The specimen was peripheral blood. The receptors derive from an older man with active or convalescent COVID-19.

The chain couples TRBV11-3 to TRBJ2-2; D is ambiguous. Trimming cost V 6 bases and J 1 base, with 6 bases left between them. Germline V CDR1 and CDR2: SGHNT, YENEEA. The CDR3 loop spans 13 amino acids. CDR3 nucleotide sequence: TGTGCCAGCAGTGTAAAGAACACCGGGGAGCTGTTTTTT. The encoded protein is CASSVKNTGELFF.

V and J are TRBV7-6 and TRBJ2-7; 8 bases line up with TRBD1. The CDR3 runs to 14 residues. V dropped 5 bases and J dropped 3; count of bases not matched to a gene: 6. CDR1 and CDR2 (germline): SGHVS, FNYEAQ. The CDR3 spells CASSLSTGGYEQYF. Here the CDR3 DNA reads TGTGCCAGCAGCCTAAGCACAGGGGGCTACGAGCAGTACTTC.

The V gene is TRBV19, the J gene TRBJ2-5; 8 positions match TRBD2. Trimming cost V 1 base and J 5 bases; bases outside gene matches: 9. Germline V lookup: CDR1 LNHDA, CDR2 SQIVND (reference sequence). The CDR3 has 16 residues. The CDR3, as DNA: TGTGCCAGTAGTATAGGGGCGGGGGGAAGCTTTGAGACCCAGTACTTC. It specifies CASSIGAGGSFETQYF. Combining the CDR3 with reference TRBV19 and TRBJ2-5 gives the whole variable domain DGGITQSPKYLFRKEGQNVTLSCEQNLNHDAMYWYRQDPGQGLRLIYYSQIVNDFQKGDIAEGYSVSREKKESFPLTVTSAQKNPTAFYLCASSIGAGGSFETQYFGPGTRLLVL.

The V gene is TRBV18, the J gene TRBJ1-3; D is ambiguous. Germline CDR1 is KGHSH and CDR2 is LQKENI. V was cut by 1 base and J by 2 bases, with 12 bases left in between. The CDR3 is 16 amino acids. CDR3 sequence: CASSPQSHAAGNTIYF. CDR3 coding DNA: TGTGCCAGCTCACCACAAAGTCACGCGGCTGGAAACACCATATATTTT. The entire variable domain, with the rest obtained from reference TRBV18 and TRBJ1-3, is as follows: NAGVMQNPRHLVRRRGQEARLRCSPMKGHSHVYWYRQLPEEGLKFMVYLQKENIIDESGMPKERFSAEFPKEGPSILRIQQVVRGDSAAYFCASSPQSHAAGNTIYFGEGSWLTVV.

The count of this clone is one. The V and J genes are TRBV30 and TRBJ1-4, with D unresolved. V was cut by 0 bases and J by 7 bases, with 12 bases left in between. Looked up from germline, CDR1 is GTSNPN and CDR2 is SVGIG (reference sequence). This CDR3 region has 14 residues. CDR3 loop: CAWSVMATGEKLFF. The CDR3 nucleotides read TGTGCCTGGAGTGTAATGGCTACGGGTGAAAAACTGTTTTTT.

V usage is TRBV12-3 or TRBV12-4 and J usage is TRBJ1-5; D call uncertain. This CDR3 has 13 amino acids. Trimming cost V 8 bases and J 0 bases, with 8 bases left between them. As DNA, the CDR3 is TGTGCCAGCCAACCTAATAGCAATCAGCCCCAGCATTTT. The encoded protein is CASQPNSNQPQHF.

The J gene is TRBJ2-3, the V gene TRBV7-9, with TRBD2 identical over 8 bases. The CDR3 runs 15 residues. J gave up 6 bases and V 2 bases, and 7 bases lay outside the gene matches. Germline lookup yields CDR1 SEHNR and CDR2 FQNEAQ (reference sequence). CDR3 protein: CASSLPRGAADTQYF. CDR3 in DNA: TGTGCCAGCAGCTTACCGCGGGGGGCGGCGGATACGCAGTATTTT. Based on the CDR3 plus reference TRBV7-9 and TRBJ2-3, the full variable domain is DTGVSQNPRHKITKRGQNVTFRCDPISEHNRLYWYRQTLGQGPEFLTYFQNEAQLEKSRLLSDRFSAERPKGSFSTLEIQRTEQGDSAMYLCASSLPRGAADTQYFGPGTRLTVL.

This clone was picked up a small number of times. The rearrangement links TRBV19 to TRBJ2-3, with 8 bases matching TRBD2. This CDR3 spans 14 amino acids. Germline V gene sequence: CDR1 LNHDA, CDR2 SQIVND (reference sequence). Trimming removed 7 bases from V and 1 base from J; junction bases left unmatched: 4. The CDR3 reads CASMQLAGTDTQYF. In DNA form, the CDR3 reads TGTGCCAGTATGCAACTAGCGGGCACAGATACGCAGTATTTT.

V gene TRBV19 combines with J gene TRBJ2-4; a possible D gene is TRBD1 (6 bases). Per germline, CDR1 LNHDA and CDR2 SQIVND (reference sequence). Trimming took 7 bases from V and 3 from J, leaving 22 bases between them. This CDR3 is built from 17 residues. CDR3 in amino acids: CASTQKIQGQDKNIQYF. In nucleotides, the CDR3 is TGTGCCAGTACCCAAAAGATCCAGGGGCAGGACAAAAACATTCAGTACTTC.

The gene calls are TRBV13 and TRBJ1-1; 7 bases line up with TRBD1. Germline CDR1 and CDR2: PRHDT and FYEKMQ (reference sequence). The CDR3 runs to 16 residues. V was clipped by 5 bases and J by 4 bases; unmatched bases: 13. CDR3 nucleotide sequence: TGTGCCAGCAGCCGGTCGCCATACAGGGGTAGCACTGAAGCTTTCTTT. It codes for CASSRSPYRGSTEAFF.